Listed here are 13 T cell receptor beta chains from one sample, sequenced in a study of blood T cells in healthy people across ages. The second PCR ran roughly 6 to 11 cycles with a sample-barcoded 5' primer and J-beta primers. TCRdb analysed the 5' RACE reads with MiXCR anew, one entry per CDR3 protein. The data show 500,000 to 700,000 distinct CDR3 sequences, less than 35% seen once. Specimen: blood. The receptors were gathered from a woman aged 80 or over in good health.

This clonotype occurred a few times. Possible read error: a much larger clone is one base away. The chain has TRBV6-2 or TRBV6-3 and TRBJ2-7; 8 nucleotides match TRBD2. With V trimmed by 4 bases and J by 7 bases, 12 bases remained unmatched. Germline CDR1 reads MNHEY; CDR2 reads SVGEGT. The CDR3 has 15 residues. CDR3 nucleotides: TGTGCCAGCAGTTTCCCGGGGGGGCCTCGGAATGAGCAGTACTTC. It is translated as CASSFPGGPRNEQYF.

This clonotype showed up many times. This rearrangement joins TRBV7-2 to TRBJ2-3, with 8 bases fitting TRBD2. J lost 2 bases, V lost 5 bases, and 12 bases had no gene match. Germline lookup yields CDR1 SGHTA and CDR2 FQGNSA. CDR3 length: 17 residues. Here the CDR3 DNA reads TGTGCCAGCAGCCAAGGCCGGGGGGGGGGCTTCACAGATACGCAGTATTTT. Its translation is CASSQGRGGGFTDTQYF.

This clonotype was counted many times. This clone may be a read error of a much larger clone one base away. V and J are TRBV5-1 and TRBJ2-5; no definite D call. The CDR3 extends over 12 amino acids. Germline CDR1 is SGHRS and CDR2 is YFSETQ. Trimming removed 4 bases from V and 11 bases from J, with 15 bases in between. The CDR3, as DNA: TGCGCCAGCAGCCCGACTGGGGATGAGCAGTACTTC. Translation: CASSPTGDEQYF. The whole variable domain, remainder taken from reference TRBV5-1 and TRBJ2-5, is KAGVTQTPRYLIKTRGQQVTLSCSPISGHRSVSWYQQTPGQGLQFLFEYFSETQRNKGNFPGRFSGRQFSNSRSEMNVSTLELGDSALYLCASSPTGDEQYFGPGTRLLVL.

This clonotype has ten or more counts. The chain carries TRBV7-2 and TRBJ2-5; D unclear. The V gene's germline CDR1 is SGHTA and CDR2 FQGNSA. The V end was cut by 4 bases, the J end by 5 bases, with 17 bases between. The CDR3 totals 15 residues. The CDR3 here is CASSSPSKARETQYF. In DNA form, the CDR3 reads TGTGCCAGCAGCTCCCCCTCGAAGGCTAGGGAGACCCAGTACTTC.

This clonotype was found many times. This chain uses TRBV5-4 with TRBJ2-5; D is perhaps TRBD2 (5 bases). This CDR3 is built from 17 residues. V shed 4 bases and J shed 4 bases, with 23 bases lying between them. From germline, CDR1 is SGHNT and CDR2 YYREEE (reference sequence). The CDR3 sequence is CASSLSGGGGFGETQYF. CDR3 coding DNA: TGTGCCAGCAGCCTATCAGGAGGCGGCGGTTTTGGAGAGACCCAGTACTTC.

This clonotype occurred many times. The genes are TRBV3-1 and TRBJ2-5; no reliable D call. CDR3 length equals 15 residues. The V end was cut by 0 bases, the J end by 5 bases, with 13 bases between. Germline V gives CDR1 LGHDT, CDR2 YNNKEL (reference sequence). Written as DNA, the CDR3 is TGTGCCAGCAGCCAAGATTGGGTGGGCGAGGAGACCCAGTACTTC. As protein: CASSQDWVGEETQYF.

This clonotype was seen only a few times. The chain links TRBV7-2 to TRBJ2-1; D remains unclear. This CDR3 is 15 amino acids long. Germline V gene data show CDR1 as SGHTA and CDR2 as FQGNSA. V was pared by 5 bases and J by 3 bases, with 14 bases between. CDR3 amino acids: CASSVQRRGYNEQFF. CDR3 nucleotides: TGTGCCAGCAGCGTTCAAAGACGAGGCTACAATGAGCAGTTCTTC.

This clonotype was found many times. The chain joins TRBV5-1 to TRBJ2-7, with TRBD1 as a possible D gene (5 bases). The germline gives CDR1 SGHRS, CDR2 YFSETQ. CDR3 length equals 15 residues. V was pared by 0 bases and J by 3 bases, with 13 bases between. This chain's CDR3 is CASSLEAGNRYEQYF. The DNA of the CDR3 is TGCGCCAGCAGCTTGGAGGCAGGGAACCGCTACGAGCAGTACTTC.

This rearrangement joins TRBV7-9 to TRBJ1-3; the D gene is possibly TRBD1 (5 bases). V was trimmed by 9 bases and J by 8 bases, leaving 23 bases between them. The germline V gene has CDR1 SEHNR and CDR2 FQNEAQ (reference sequence). This CDR3 has 15 amino acids. CDR3 in DNA: TGTGCCAGTGGCTCTGGGGGGAGTAGCCGAGACACCATATATTTT. Protein product: CASGSGGSSRDTIYF.

V usage is TRBV29-1 and J usage is TRBJ1-1; maybe TRBD1 (5 bases). The length of the CDR3 is 13 residues. V was shortened by 7 bases and J by 0 bases, with 12 bases between the two germline ends. Germline V gene sequence: CDR1 SQVTM, CDR2 ANQGSEA. This CDR3 is CSGARQMNTEAFF. The CDR3 coding sequence is TGCAGCGGTGCGCGACAGATGAACACTGAAGCTTTCTTT.

Of note for this clonotype: This may be a read error, as it is one base from a much larger clone. The rearrangement joins TRBV7-8 to TRBJ1-2; 7 bases fit TRBD1. The CDR3 length is 16 residues. The V gene end was trimmed by 3 bases and the J gene end by 6 bases; junction bases not matched to a gene: 13. Germline V gene data show CDR1 as SGHVS and CDR2 as FQNEAQ. The CDR3 coding sequence is TGTGCCAGCAGCTTTCGCCAGGGGGACACGACTAATGGCTACACCTTC. Its translation: CASSFRQGDTTNGYTF. Full variable domain (outside the CDR3, taken from reference TRBV7-8 and TRBJ1-2): GAGVSQSPRYKVAKRGQDVALRCDPISGHVSLFWYQQALGQGPEFLTYFQNEAQLDKSGLPSDRFFAERPEGSVSTLKIQRTQQEDSAVYLCASSFRQGDTTNGYTFGSGTRLTVV.

This clonotype was picked up a small number of times. The genes are TRBV20-1 and TRBJ2-7, with a possible D match to TRBD2 (5 bases). The DNA end is a closer match to TRBJ2-5, so the J assignment may be wrong. The CDR3 extends over 12 amino acids. The germline gives CDR1 DFQATT, CDR2 SNEGSKA (reference sequence). CDR3 protein: CSARSQRETQYF. CDR3 nucleotide sequence: TGCAGTGCTAGGTCACAGCGGGAGACCCAGTACTTC.

This clonotype was counted a few times. The rearrangement links TRBV6-1 to TRBJ1-6; the D is unclear. The germline V gene has CDR1 MNHNS and CDR2 SASEGT. The V gene lost 6 bases and the J gene lost 8 bases, with 17 bases spanning the gap. CDR3 length: 15 residues. CDR3 DNA sequence: TGTGCCAGCAGACGAGCGGGTTCCGAATATTCACCCCTCCACTTT. It encodes CASRRAGSEYSPLHF.